This T cell receptor beta chain stems from a study of T cell responses to AZD1222 COVID-19 vaccine. General observations from the study: Nearly half of spike-specific TCRs reportedly target unmutated variant regions.

Produced via immunoSEQ multiplex PCR; TCRdb's table is partial and in-frame only. The data contain 130,000 or so clones, around 89% of them singletons. The CDR3 sequence is 10 residues long. Germline V gene sequence: CDR1 LGHDT, CDR2 YNNKEL (reference sequence). The germline V and J ends were trimmed by 8 bases and 4 bases, with 4 bases remaining between them. Turning to this clone: What it recognizes is unknown.

This clonotype was obtained from an adult who received the AZD1222 COVID-19 vaccine. Sequenced material: peripheral blood, taken 28 days after the second AZD1222 dose. The chain has TRBV3-1 (or the pseudogene TRBV3-2) and TRBJ2-3; no definite D call. As DNA, the CDR3 is TGTGCCAGCGGGGCAGATACGCAGTATTTT. Protein sequence: CASGADTQYF.